Sequencing of this T cell receptor (beta chain) was carried out in a study of T cells in Graves' hyperthyroidism and ophthalmopathy (dated by TCRdb to the late 2010s). About the investigation overall: Peripheral blood samples were taken at initial diagnosis, before any treatment was given. To identify distinguishing TCR V-J signatures, a discovery cohort of 90 to 100 patients was used, comprising some 45 with Graves' ophthalmopathy and approximately 57 with stable Graves' hyperthyroidism. Prospective prediction of ophthalmopathy was tested in an independent validation cohort of 18 to 20 hyperthyroidism patients and 17 patients who later progressed to ophthalmopathy. The 100 discovery patients were divided at random into training and test sets in a 7:3 ratio. The study also compared thyroid tissue and blood T-cell repertoires from five or six Graves' hyperthyroidism patients. After sampling, hyperthyroidism patients received methimazole starting at 30 mg daily, and ophthalmopathy patients received high-dose intravenous methylprednisolone. The paper reports TCR Vbeta CDR3 sequencing of approximately 140 peripheral blood samples: 43 ophthalmopathy, 75 to 80 hyperthyroidism and approximately 17 progressor patients.

Trimming costs V 2 bases and J 6 bases, and their ends lie 11 bases apart. CDR1 and CDR2 were assigned from the germline V gene as SGHRS and YFSETQ. Inclusive of the bounding cysteine and phenylalanine, the CDR3 is 14 residues long. The CDR3 DNA has 42 bases and is translated from base 1. Hyperthyroidism patients were newly diagnosed, with disease duration under 2 months, and aged 18 to 65 years. Exclusion was applied to patients with uncontrolled infections, other autoimmune diseases, pregnancy or lactation. Diagnoses were based on clinical symptoms, serum thyroxine and TRAb, thyroid ultrasound and orbital computed tomography. Blood from progressor patients was drawn when they were first diagnosed with hyperthyroidism, before any ophthalmopathy symptoms appeared. Ficoll-Paque density gradient centrifugation was used to isolate PBMCs from around 9.1 ml of fresh peripheral blood. Patients classed as progressors first received a Graves' hyperthyroidism diagnosis and then went on to develop ophthalmopathy during follow-up. Total RNA was extracted using Trizol reagent, and RNA quality was assessed on an Agilent 2100 Bioanalyzer.

The sample holds a few counts of this clonotype. Its antigen is unknown. Nothing much larger sits one base from this clone, and base qualities are not available. Here is what the overall study found, with its caveats: Most expanded thyroid clonotypes (frequency above 0.001) were also detected in blood, a finding suggesting that blood repertoires may reflect thyroid immune responses. A model built on a 13 V-J signature distinguished ophthalmopathy from stable hyperthyroidism, reaching 85% to 90% sensitivity and under 84% specificity in cross-validation and 80%/75% in testing. In validation, progression to ophthalmopathy was predicted by the model with 70.59% sensitivity and under 85% specificity, a median of roughly six months before onset. Sample size was not statistically predetermined, and blinding of investigators to group allocation was not performed.

TCR beta CDR3 regions were amplified from RNA transcripts. The TCR CDR3 was subjected to a first round of RT-PCR using the HTBI primer set and the Qiagen OneStep RT-PCR kit. The libraries were constructed in a second round of multiplex PCR and then size-selected and purified. Sequencing of the libraries was done on an Illumina HiSeq2000 using paired-end 100 bp reads. In the source study's methods: SOAPnuke was used to process the raw data, removing reads that contained adapters or uncalled bases, had a mean Phred below 15, or lacked an exact match to the constant primer or identifier. High-quality paired reads were merged with COPE v1.2.5, and unique nucleotide sequences were defined as clonotypes. MiTCR v1.1 was used to align the clonotypes against IMGT TRBV, TRBD and TRBJ reference segments. Analysis was restricted to V-J combinations with a frequency above 0.0001, which covered roughly 99% of repertoires. A TCS score was defined as the ratio of F50 (clonal expansion) to E x V (chaos), with BLOSUM62-based TCRdist applied between CDR3 peptides within each V-J. Welch's t-statistics and random forest reduced fewer than 600 V-J features to around 14, which were used in a naive Bayes classifier (R e1071). TCRdb reprocessed the public reads (quality trimming at Q25 with fastp, clone calling with MiXCR) and kept in-frame beta chains. Rows with one shared CDR3 protein collapse into an entry with the most common genes and DNA. In this record, the V and J calls reflect TCRdb's handling and not the investigators' own analysis. Here the sample has about 770,000 distinct CDR3 sequences; approximately 18% occur a single time. Of the sample, 16% falls within the top ten clones.

Material: blood. The chain employs TRBV5-1 and TRBJ1-4, and TRBD1 may be the D gene, going by 6 matching bases. The clonotype was recovered from a woman aged 45-65 years with Graves' hyperthyroidism that later progressed to Graves' ophthalmopathy. The CDR3 region has the sequence CASSLGQSDEKLFF. The nucleotides are TGCGCCAGCAGCTTAGGACAGAGTGATGAAAAACTGTTTTTT.